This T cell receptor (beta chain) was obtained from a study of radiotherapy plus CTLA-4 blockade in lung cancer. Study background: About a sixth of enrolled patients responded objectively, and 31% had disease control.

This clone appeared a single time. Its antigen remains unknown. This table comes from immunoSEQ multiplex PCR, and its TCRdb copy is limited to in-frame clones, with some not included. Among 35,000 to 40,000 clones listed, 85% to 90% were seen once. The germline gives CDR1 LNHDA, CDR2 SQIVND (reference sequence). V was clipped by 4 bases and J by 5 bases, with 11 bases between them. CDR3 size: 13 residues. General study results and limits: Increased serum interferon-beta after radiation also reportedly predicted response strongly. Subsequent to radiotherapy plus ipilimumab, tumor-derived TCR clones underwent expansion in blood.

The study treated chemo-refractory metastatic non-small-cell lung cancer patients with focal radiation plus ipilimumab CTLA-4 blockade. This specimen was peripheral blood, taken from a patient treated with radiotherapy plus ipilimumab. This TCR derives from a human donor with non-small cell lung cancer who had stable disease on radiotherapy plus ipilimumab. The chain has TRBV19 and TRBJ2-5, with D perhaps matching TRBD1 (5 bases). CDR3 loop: CASSKGRVETQYF. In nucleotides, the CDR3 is TGTGCCAGTAGTAAGGGCAGGGTGGAGACCCAGTACTTC.